Presented here are 23 T cell receptor beta chains from one specimen sequenced in a study of cytomegalovirus exposure and HLA in healthy donors. Vbeta (60) and Jbeta (13) primers were used in the PCR. Produced via immunoSEQ multiplex PCR; TCRdb's table is partial and in-frame only. The listing records 110,000 to 150,000 clones. The sample was PBMCs. These receptors were taken from a man aged 35 to 55 in good health and CMV-seronegative.

The chain employs TRBV9 and TRBJ2-7; 10 bases map to TRBD1. The CDR3 has 15 amino acids. V was pared by 4 bases and J by 5 bases, with 9 bases of the junction left unmatched. Germline-derived CDR1 and CDR2 are SGDLS and YYNGEE. This CDR3 is CASSPHLTGGDEQYF. CDR3 nucleotide sequence: TGTGCCAGCAGCCCTCATTTGACAGGGGGCGACGAGCAGTACTTC.

V gene TRBV13 combines with J gene TRBJ2-2; 8 nucleotides agree with TRBD2. Trimming cost V 2 bases and J 3 bases; bases outside gene matches: 5. CDR3 length: 16 amino acids. From germline, CDR1 is PRHDT and CDR2 FYEKMQ (reference sequence). CDR3 nucleotides: TGTGCCAGCAGCTTAACGGGAGGGCCTCACACCGGGGAGCTGTTTTTT. Protein product: CASSLTGGPHTGELFF.

This chain connects TRBV28 to TRBJ2-3; 8 positions agree with TRBD2. The V and J ends lost 6 bases and 4 bases, in that order; junction bases with no gene match: 9. Per the germline V gene, CDR1 is MDHEN and CDR2 is SYDVKM. The CDR3 has 15 residues. CDR3 nucleotides: TGTGCCAGCAGGCCCAGCGGGGGAAAGTCAGATACGCAGTATTTT. It yields the protein CASRPSGGKSDTQYF.

The chain uses TRBV5-1 and TRBJ2-3; D ambiguous. Trimming removed 4 bases at V and 0 bases at J, with 12 bases between. CDR1 is SGHRS and CDR2 is YFSETQ in the germline V gene. This CDR3 comprises 15 residues. This CDR3 reads CASSPQWSSTDTQYF. The CDR3 nucleotides are TGCGCCAGCAGCCCCCAGTGGTCAAGCACAGATACGCAGTATTTT.

The J gene is TRBJ2-7, the V gene TRBV7-8; 7 positions agree with TRBD1. J lost 1 base, V lost 0 bases, and 6 bases had no gene match. CDR1 and CDR2 (germline): SGHVS, FQNEAQ. The CDR3 totals 16 residues. CDR3 sequence: CASSLAHSGQSYEQYF. The CDR3 DNA reads as TGTGCCAGCAGCTTAGCCCACTCGGGACAGTCCTACGAGCAGTACTTC.

The rearrangement links TRBV7-2 to TRBJ2-7; D perhaps matches TRBD2 (5 bases). This CDR3 has 15 residues. Deletions cut 1 base from V and 3 bases from J, with 13 bases between. Germline loops: CDR1 SGHTA, CDR2 FQGNSA. The CDR3 loop is CASSLEAGIYYEQYF. CDR3 DNA: TGTGCCAGCAGCTTAGAGGCCGGGATCTACTACGAGCAGTACTTC.

The chain couples TRBV7-2 to TRBJ2-5, with a possible D match to TRBD1 (6 bases). Germline lookup yields CDR1 SGHTA and CDR2 FQGNSA. The CDR3 is made up of 15 amino acids. Trimming removed 1 base from V and 7 bases from J, with 16 bases in between. The CDR3 is CASSLDKTGGGTQYF. Written as DNA, the CDR3 is TGTGCCAGCAGCTTAGACAAGACAGGAGGTGGGACCCAGTACTTC.

The rearrangement joins TRBV18 to TRBJ2-1; D might be TRBD2 (6 bases). Looked up from germline, CDR1 is KGHSH and CDR2 is LQKENI. Trimming took 0 bases from V and 5 from J, leaving 14 bases between them. The CDR3 is 16 amino acids. The chain's CDR3 is CASSPPGGLKNNEQFF. The CDR3 DNA reads TGTGCCAGCTCACCACCGGGGGGTTTAAAGAACAATGAGCAGTTCTTC.

V and J are TRBV5-1 and TRBJ1-1; TRBD1 matches at 11 bases. Trimming at V came to 4 bases and at J to 7 bases, leaving 9 bases not matched to a gene. The CDR3 spans 15 residues. Germline-derived CDR1 and CDR2 are SGHRS and YFSETQ. The CDR3 bases are TGCGCCAGCAGCCCCTGGACAGGGGGCGGGATTGAAGCTTTCTTT. Translated, it gives CASSPWTGGGIEAFF.

The J gene is TRBJ2-3, the V gene TRBV19; TRBD2 agrees at 10 bases. Germline trimming cut 2 bases from V and 6 bases from J; bases unmatched to any gene: 11. CDR1 is LNHDA and CDR2 is SQIVND in the germline V gene (reference sequence). The CDR3 is 17 residues long. The DNA for the CDR3 is TGTGCCAGTAGTATAACGGCGGCCCCGACTAGCGGGGATACGCAGTATTTT. This codes for CASSITAAPTSGDTQYF.

V is TRBV7-2 and J is TRBJ2-3, with 8 bases lining up with TRBD2. The CDR3 is 13 amino acids. V gave up 5 bases and J gave up 3 bases; unmatched junction bases: 1. From germline, CDR1 is SGHTA and CDR2 FQGNSA. In DNA, the CDR3 is TGTGCCAGCAGCGGCGGGGGGACAGATACGCAGTATTTT. The encoded protein is CASSGGGTDTQYF. Variable domain in full (rest from reference TRBV7-2 and TRBJ2-3): GAGVSQSPSNKVTEKGKDVELRCDPISGHTALYWYRQSLGQGLEFLIYFQGNSAPDKSGLPSDRFSAERTGGSVSTLTIQRTQQEDSAVYLCASSGGGTDTQYFGPGTRLTVL.

The chain uses TRBV19 and TRBJ2-2, with 10 bases identical to TRBD1. The junction had 10 bases not matched to a gene; V was cut back by 8 bases and J by 10 bases. CDR1 and CDR2 (germline): LNHDA, SQIVND (reference sequence). The CDR3 covers 14 residues. CDR3 amino acids: CASHPGQGNLELFF. The CDR3 region has the DNA TGTGCCAGTCACCCGGGACAGGGGAATCTGGAGCTGTTTTTT.

The rearrangement links TRBV4-1 to TRBJ1-5, with D perhaps TRBD1 (6 bases). CDR3 length: 15 amino acids. The ends were cut back, 4 bases at V and 3 bases at J, with 13 bases in the middle. CDR1 MGHRA and CDR2 YSYEKL come from the germline V gene. CDR3 residues: CASSRQGTINQPQHF. The DNA of the CDR3 is TGCGCCAGCAGCCGCCAGGGGACCATCAATCAGCCCCAGCATTTT.

This chain connects TRBV19 to TRBJ2-3; D is unresolved. Deletions cut 4 bases from V and 5 bases from J, with 13 bases between. CDR3 size: 14 residues. Germline-derived CDR1 and CDR2 are LNHDA and SQIVND (reference sequence). The chain's CDR3 is CASSNSPRGDTQYF. The CDR3 DNA reads TGTGCCAGTAGTAATTCTCCCCGCGGAGATACGCAGTATTTT. The full variable domain, rest sourced from reference TRBV19 and TRBJ2-3, is DGGITQSPKYLFRKEGQNVTLSCEQNLNHDAMYWYRQDPGQGLRLIYYSQIVNDFQKGDIAEGYSVSREKKESFPLTVTSAQKNPTAFYLCASSNSPRGDTQYFGPGTRLTVL.

This chain uses TRBV4-3 with TRBJ1-6; D is unresolved. CDR1 and CDR2 from the germline V gene are LGHNA and YSLEER. The V end was cut by 0 bases, the J end by 10 bases, with 13 bases between. The CDR3 extends over 15 amino acids. The CDR3: CASSQDTGDESPLHF. The CDR3 nucleotides read TGCGCCAGCAGCCAAGATACCGGGGATGAGTCACCCCTCCACTTT.

Of note for this clone: The junction does not match germline at one end; this may be a read error. The V gene is TRBV7-3, the J gene TRBJ1-4; D is unresolved. The CDR3 consists of 14 residues. Germline values: CDR1 SGHTA, CDR2 FQGTGA. Here the CDR3 DNA reads TGTGCCAGCAGCTTAACTGGAGGGAATGGAAAACTGTTTTTT. It encodes CASSLTGGNGKLFF.

V is TRBV19 and J is TRBJ1-1, with TRBD1 as a possible D gene (5 bases). Germline assignment: CDR1 LNHDA and CDR2 SQIVND (reference sequence). V dropped 7 bases and J dropped 1 base, with 10 bases sitting between them. CDR3 size: 13 residues. CDR3 bases: TGTGCCAGTAAGGGGCGCGGGAACACTGAAGCTTTCTTT. Translating gives CASKGRGNTEAFF.

The rearrangement links TRBV7-8 to TRBJ1-5, with unresolved D. The germline V and J ends were trimmed by 1 base and 5 bases, with 9 bases remaining between them. The CDR3 extends over 14 amino acids. Germline CDR1 SGHVS, CDR2 FQNEAQ. The CDR3 spells CASSLDGLYQPQHF. The CDR3 nucleotides read TGTGCCAGCAGCTTAGATGGGCTCTATCAGCCCCAGCATTTT.

V usage is TRBV5-6 and J usage is TRBJ2-7, with TRBD1 matching over 7 bases. V dropped 4 bases and J dropped 7; count of bases not matched to a gene: 5. Per germline, CDR1 SGHDT and CDR2 YYEEEE. There are 12 residues in the CDR3. As DNA, the CDR3 is TGTGCCAGCAGCCGGACAGGACGGGAGCAGTACTTC. This encodes CASSRTGREQYF.

CDR3 DNA sequence: TGTGCCAGTTGCCAGGCGGGACTCAAGAACACTGAAGCTTTCTTT. It yields the protein CASCQAGLKNTEAFF. This chain uses TRBV19 with TRBJ1-1, with D perhaps matching TRBD1 (5 bases). The germline gives CDR1 LNHDA, CDR2 SQIVND (reference sequence). The V and J ends lost 8 bases and 1 base respectively, with 17 bases between them. The CDR3 contains 15 residues. The complete variable domain, with remaining parts taken from reference TRBV19 and TRBJ1-1, reads DGGITQSPKYLFRKEGQNVTLSCEQNLNHDAMYWYRQDPGQGLRLIYYSQIVNDFQKGDIAEGYSVSREKKESFPLTVTSAQKNPTAFYLCASCQAGLKNTEAFFGQGTRLTVV.

The chain employs TRBV25-1 and TRBJ2-7; 8 nucleotides line up with TRBD1. V dropped 6 bases and J dropped 3; count of bases not matched to a gene: 4. Germline assignment: CDR1 MGHDK and CDR2 SYGVNS. This CDR3 has 13 residues. The CDR3 spells CASRRGTGYEQYF. The CDR3 DNA reads as TGTGCCAGCAGGAGAGGGACAGGCTACGAGCAGTACTTC.

The chain combines TRBV6-1 with TRBJ2-7; D may be TRBD1 (5 bases). The CDR3 runs to 14 residues. Trimming left V 2 bases short and J 2 bases short, with 10 bases between. Germline loops: CDR1 MNHNS, CDR2 SASEGT. CDR3 in DNA: TGTGCCAGCAGTGAAACTACAGGAGCCTACGAGCAGTACTTC. This sequence encodes CASSETTGAYEQYF.

This chain joins TRBV4-1 and TRBJ2-5, with 10 bases identical to TRBD1. Trimming cost V 4 bases and J 0 bases; bases outside gene matches: 2. This CDR3 spans 15 amino acids. CDR1 MGHRA and CDR2 YSYEKL come from the germline V gene. Here the CDR3 reads CASSPGQGNQETQYF. CDR3 nucleotide sequence: TGCGCCAGCAGCCCGGGACAGGGGAACCAAGAGACCCAGTACTTC.